This T cell receptor (beta chain) came from a study of T cell responses to AZD1222 COVID-19 vaccine (dated by TCRdb to about 2021). About the investigation overall: A total of over 230 trial participants underwent TCR sequencing, of whom 207 received two doses of AZD1222 and about 25 received two doses of the MenACWY control vaccine. Enrollment into the trials was organized by age into subgroups of 18-55, 56-69 and 70-plus years, and those subgroups contained approximately 150, 30 and 60 TCR-sequenced participants, respectively.

Per the publication, the time point label means: about 28 days (+/-7) after the second vaccine dose. Because spike-specific TCR depth and breadth did not differ between the two schedules, AZD1222 recipients who got a second dose at roughly 4 weeks were pooled with those who got a second dose at roughly 12 weeks. Vaccinee samples were obtained from the UK trials COV001 and COV002, which included a single-blind randomized controlled phase 2/3 trial of AZD1222 (ChAdOx1 nCoV-19) in healthy adults. Trial participant PBMC samples were collected at day 0 and day 28 after the second dose for TCRbeta chain sequencing. The paper as a whole reports these results and caveats: Only five or six AZD1222 recipients were SARS-CoV-2 seropositive at baseline, limiting conclusions about previously exposed vaccinees. After two AZD1222 doses, both the breadth and the depth of spike-specific TCRs were significantly higher than at day 0 and than in MenACWY recipients. Because no day 14 peak-response samples were available, repertoires were characterized only after the peak T cell response. Participants were mostly white British and included more females than males, and it was suggested by the authors that clonal diversity may have been underestimated. In the small 56-69-year group, the increase in depth fell short of significance, most likely because of low power. Reportedly, close to half of the unique spike-specific TCRs recognized epitopes lying outside the regions that are mutated in the B.1.351 and B.1.1.7 variants. The whole spike protein was spanned by vaccine-associated CD4 TCRs, and dominant responses were seen in regions 160-218 and 743-854.

The CDR3 regions of human TCRbeta chains were analyzed by immunosequencing. The authors' pipeline ran thus. Repertoire TCRs were matched against a reference library of SARS-CoV-2-specific TCRs generated with the MIRA antigen-specificity platform. Breadth was defined as the fraction of unique TCRs that were SARS-CoV-2-associated, and depth was defined as the fraction of total T cells that were SARS-CoV-2-associated. Using the MIRA data, each spike-specific TCR was mapped to the spike region that the TCR reacts to and placed in a CD4 or CD8 class. Log10-transformed breadth and depth values were compared by one-way ANOVA with Sidak's multiple comparisons tests. As stored in TCRdb, this immuneACCESS dataset retains in-frame rearrangements with V and J assigned. A fraction of the clones does not appear; measured against another copy, unresolved V genes explain less than half of the discrepancy, and the remainder lacks a known reason. That table furnishes V, J and clone size, whereas the DNA furnished D and trimming. The sample table contains fewer than 150,000 clones; only one count was recorded for roughly nine tenths of them. In total, the top ten clones hold 9% to 9.5% of the sample.

In this sample, this clone turned up once. Its binding antigen is unknown. Base qualities were left out, and no much larger clone turns up one base away. The V and J ends are trimmed by 1 base and 9 bases, leaving 13 bases between them. Taken from cysteine to phenylalanine, the CDR3 has 15 residues. Only CDR3 DNA is held: 45 bases, read in frame from base 1. Per the germline V gene (reference sequence), LNHDA is the CDR1 and SQIVND is the CDR2. Recombination linked TRBV19 to TRBJ1-6; the D gene remains uncertain. The material was peripheral blood, obtained 28 days after the second AZD1222 dose. The source is an adult who received the AZD1222 COVID-19 vaccine. Here the CDR3 is given as CASSIVRTASSPLHF. The sequence in DNA is TGTGCCAGTAGTATAGTTCGGACGGCGAGTTCACCCCTCCACTTT.